These 14 T cell receptor beta chains were all obtained from the same sample, sequenced in a study of human T cells and chemical hapten exposure. TCRdb fed the RACE reads into MiXCR, producing one record per CDR3 protein. The sample records 45,000 to 60,000 distinct CDR3 sequences, 7% to 10% being singletons. Time point indicated: patch test 1, 2 weeks after DPC sensitization. The treatment is: therapeutic diphenylcyclopropenone sensitization with weekly scalp DPC. Sequencing was performed on whole blood, taken in connection with sensitization to the hapten diphenylcyclopropenone (DPC). Source of these receptors: a woman aged 40-49 years with alopecia areata. Some clones in this sample may be carry-over from other donors' samples.

This clonotype occurred a few times. The J gene is TRBJ2-7, the V gene TRBV20-1; 10 nucleotides match TRBD2. CDR1 and CDR2 from the germline V gene are DFQATT and SNEGSKA (reference sequence). CDR3 length: 17 residues. The ends lost 6 bases at V and 3 bases at J; junction bases unmatched: 17. The CDR3 DNA is TGCAGTGCCGAGGCCCAGCGGGGGGGCCGGATTTTCTACGAGCAGTACTTC. This codes for CSAEAQRGGRIFYEQYF.

This clonotype was picked up a small number of times. The chain combines TRBV28 with TRBJ2-2; 13 nucleotides agree with TRBD2. The V gene's germline CDR1 is MDHEN and CDR2 SYDVKM. Trimming at V came to 4 bases and at J to 0 bases, leaving 8 bases not matched to a gene. The CDR3 has 19 residues. CDR3 residues: CASSSPGLAGDSNTGELFF. The CDR3 DNA sequence: TGTGCCAGCAGTTCCCCAGGACTAGCGGGGGACTCGAACACCGGGGAGCTGTTTTTT.

A few counts support this clonotype. The rearrangement uses TRBV28 and TRBJ2-1; 11 nucleotides match TRBD2. J gave up 7 bases and V 5 bases, and 16 bases lay outside the gene matches. In germline, CDR1 is MDHEN, CDR2 SYDVKM. This CDR3 has 18 amino acids. CDR3 protein: CASSTPGTSGPLSNEQFF. The CDR3 DNA reads as TGTGCCAGCAGTACCCCCGGGACTAGCGGACCCCTTTCGAATGAGCAGTTCTTC. Filled out from reference TRBV28 and TRBJ2-1, the complete variable domain reads DVKVTQSSRYLVKRTGEKVFLECVQDMDHENMFWYRQDPGLGLRLIYFSYDVKMKEKGDIPEGYSVSREKKERFSLILESASTNQTSMYLCASSTPGTSGPLSNEQFFGPGTRLTVL.

This clonotype was detected ten times or more. The V and J genes are TRBV5-1 and TRBJ1-2; D is ambiguous. The ends were cut back, 4 bases at V and 2 bases at J, with 15 bases in the middle. The CDR3 contains 15 residues. Germline lookup yields CDR1 SGHRS and CDR2 YFSETQ. Here the CDR3 DNA reads TGCGCCAGCAGCCCTGGCGGCACGGGGAACTATGGCTACACCTTC. Translating it yields CASSPGGTGNYGYTF.

CDR3 nucleotides: TGTGCCTGGAGTGTACGAGGACAGGGAAACACCATATATTTT. It codes for CAWSVRGQGNTIYF. The chain carries TRBV30 and TRBJ1-3; D perhaps matches TRBD1 (6 bases). This CDR3 region has 14 residues. CDR1 is GTSNPN, CDR2 SVGIG, per germline (reference sequence). The V gene lost 0 bases and the J gene lost 4 bases, with 10 bases spanning the gap. Looking up the rest from reference TRBV30 and TRBJ1-3 gives the full variable domain: SQTIHQWPATLVQPVGSPLSLECTVEGTSNPNLYWYRQAAGRGLQLLFYSVGIGQISSEVPQNLSASRPQDRQFILSSKKLLLSDSGFYLCAWSVRGQGNTIYFGEGSWLTVV.

This clonotype appeared many times. J is TRBJ1-5 and V is TRBV7-9, with 7 bases that match TRBD1. J lost 5 bases, V lost 5 bases, and 9 bases had no gene match. CDR3 length equals 15 residues. Germline CDR1 is SEHNR and CDR2 is FQNEAQ (reference sequence). For the CDR3, the DNA is TGTGCCAGCAGCCTAGGGGGCGTAAGGGATCAGCCCCAGCATTTT. Translation gives CASSLGGVRDQPQHF.

This clonotype was seen many times. V and J are TRBV5-1 and TRBJ2-1, with 10 bases aligning to TRBD1. V lost 4 bases to trimming and J lost 4 bases; unmatched junction nucleotides: 8. CDR3 length: 16 amino acids. Per germline, CDR1 SGHRS and CDR2 YFSETQ. CDR3 bases: TGCGCCAGCAGCACTCTGACAGGGGGCATTTACAATGAGCAGTTCTTC. Translated: CASSTLTGGIYNEQFF.

The chain recombines TRBV6-2 or TRBV6-3 with TRBJ2-5; no definite D call. Germline V gene data show CDR1 as MNHEY and CDR2 as SVGEGT. Trimming cost V 3 bases and J 2 bases, with 7 bases left between them. The CDR3 is made up of 13 amino acids. This CDR3 reads CASSYGQQETQYF. The CDR3 bases are TGTGCCAGCAGTTATGGCCAGCAAGAGACCCAGTACTTC.

This clonotype was counted many times. The rearrangement uses TRBV10-3 and TRBJ2-2; D is undetermined. The ends were cut back, 2 bases at V and 1 base at J, with 8 bases in the middle. The length of the CDR3 is 15 residues. Germline lookup yields CDR1 ENHRY and CDR2 SYGVKD. CDR3 DNA sequence: TGTGCCATCAGTGAGCCACCTGGGAACACCGGGGAGCTGTTTTTT. This gives the protein CAISEPPGNTGELFF.

This clonotype was seen ten or more times. V usage is TRBV20-1 and J usage is TRBJ2-1; 8 bases line up with TRBD1. The germline V gene has CDR1 DFQATT and CDR2 SNEGSKA (reference sequence). CDR3 length: 13 amino acids. Trimming cost V 4 bases and J 9 bases; bases outside gene matches: 8. The CDR3 DNA follows: TGCAGTGCTACGACAGGGGCCTTGGCTGAGCAGTTCTTC. Its translation: CSATTGALAEQFF.

This chain links TRBV6-5 with TRBJ1-5; possible D gene TRBD1, 6 bases. Trimming took 5 bases from V and 6 from J, leaving 14 bases between them. The CDR3 spans 14 residues. Per germline, CDR1 MNHEY and CDR2 SVGAGI. The DNA of the CDR3 is TGTGCCAGCAGTAGGACAGTCGGCGGTCAGCCCCAGCATTTT. Protein sequence: CASSRTVGGQPQHF.

This clonotype was counted a few times. The V call is TRBV6-2 or TRBV6-3, the J call TRBJ2-1, with 9 bases aligning to TRBD1. The V gene's germline CDR1 is MNHEY and CDR2 SVGEGT. This CDR3 is 15 amino acids long. V lost 5 bases to trimming and J lost 7 bases; unmatched junction nucleotides: 9. DNA for the CDR3: TGTGCCAGCAGTCGGCTCGGGACAGGGAAAAATGAGCAGTTCTTC. This sequence encodes CASSRLGTGKNEQFF.

The gene calls are TRBV4-1 and TRBJ1-2; 9 nucleotides line up with TRBD1. This CDR3 contains 15 residues. Trimming at V came to 8 bases and at J to 7 bases, leaving 14 bases not matched to a gene. The V gene's germline CDR1 is MGHRA and CDR2 YSYEKL. The CDR3 loop reads CASRHPGQGRSGYTF. The CDR3, as DNA: TGCGCCAGCCGACATCCGGGACAGGGTCGAAGTGGCTACACCTTC.

This clonotype came up a few times. This rearrangement joins TRBV28 to TRBJ1-1; D is unclear. Per germline, CDR1 MDHEN and CDR2 SYDVKM. The CDR3 is 13 residues long. Trimming pared 4 bases from V and 1 base from J, leaving 7 bases between. The CDR3 loop is CASSWRENTEAFF. CDR3 DNA: TGTGCCAGCAGTTGGCGGGAGAACACTGAAGCTTTCTTT.